A selection of T cell receptor beta chains follows, all from one sample in a study of blood T cell repertoires in COVID-19. TCRdb keeps only in-frame clones here, not all; method: immunoSEQ multiplex PCR. The data contain fewer than 60,000 clones, 80% to 90% of them singletons. Sequences were obtained from peripheral blood. These receptors all stem from a human donor with active COVID-19. The donor label of this sample is uncertain. Both conserved end residues are part of each CDR3. A D gene is named only where the DNA matches it firmly. Where a row states a size, it is once, few, many or the class of an expanded clone; other rows omit it.

CDR3aa,abundance,v_gene,d_gene
CASRGSRGAVPGYTF,once,TRBV11-2,NA
CASSQRGPRGEAFF,NA,TRBV5-1,NA
CASSSARQGFEKLFF,NA,TRBV7-9,TRBD1
CASSFAGSRYGYTF,NA,TRBV5-8,NA
CASVLRAGGTEAFF,NA,TRBV6-5,NA
CASSTRDRGREQYF,NA,TRBV7-9,TRBD1
CASAGQANQPQHF,NA,TRBV2,NA
CASSPYTGELFF,NA,TRBV7-2,NA
CSVADINQPQHF,NA,TRBV29-1,NA
CASSDSPSGFYNEQFF,NA,TRBV6-4,TRBD2
CASGARADNNEQFF,NA,TRBV2,NA
CASSSGTEEKETQYF,NA,TRBV28,NA
CASSQDRTANYGYTF,NA,TRBV4-3,NA
CASSWGTGGMAQPQHF,NA,TRBV5-1,TRBD1
CASTGLAANEQFF,NA,TRBV18,TRBD2
CASSPVPFKGEGDEKLFF,NA,TRBV18,NA
CASSGSADEAKNIQYF,NA,TRBV28,NA
CASSPRGTGGTEAFF,once,TRBV18,TRBD1
CASSPYSGTYEQYF,NA,TRBV18,NA
CASSLDTSGGDTQYF,once,TRBV5-1,TRBD2
CASSPLTVSNQPQHF,NA,TRBV27,NA
CASSPDGSSYNSPLHF,once,TRBV5-1,NA
CASSVGLTSGNNEQFF,once,TRBV9,TRBD2
CASSLVQGSSNQPQHF,NA,TRBV28,NA
CASRETGMDGYTF,NA,TRBV28,NA
CASSDLLAGSYNEQFF,NA,TRBV11-1,TRBD2
CASSQVGLAGLTDTQYF,NA,TRBV4-1,TRBD2
CASSSLRDSPGNTIYF,NA,TRBV5-6,TRBD1
CASSVTSGSNNEQFF,NA,TRBV6-4,TRBD2
CASSVEGQGGYEQYF,NA,TRBV9,TRBD1
CASRLMGQGAGEQYF,NA,TRBV7-2,TRBD1
CASEIGINTEAFF,NA,TRBV2,NA
CASSTGQGMVGEQYF,NA,TRBV19,NA
CASSLSSGSYQETQYF,NA,TRBV28,TRBD2
CASSLQGANSPLHF,NA,TRBV6-5,TRBD1
CASSRRTSGRAEQYF,NA,TRBV11-3,TRBD2
CASSRDTDTQYF,once,TRBV12-3/TRBV12-4,NA
CASSYGGDPLNEQFF,NA,TRBV6-5,NA
CASSLGTATEAFF,few,TRBV5-1,NA
CASSLAGSDTGELFF,NA,TRBV5-1,NA
CASSGTGGPYGYGYTF,NA,TRBV3-1/TRBV3-2,TRBD1
CASMAVNYGYTF,NA,TRBV21-1,NA